This paragraph covers one T cell receptor beta chain sequence. Its antigen is still unknown. These data originate in a study of response to subunit inactivated influenza vaccine. V lost 5 bases and J lost 5; bases outside the gene matches: 14. This CDR3 comprises 18 residues. Per the germline V gene, CDR1 is SGHAT and CDR2 is FQDESV (reference sequence). Study conclusions and caveats: Authors proposed each seasonal influenza vaccination draws in few new T cells.

TCRdb re-called the RT-PCR reads through MiXCR, storing one row per CDR3 protein. The sample lists more than 400,000 distinct CDR3 sequences; more than 7% were seen once. The TCR was taken from a man aged 50 to 75 who received an inactivated influenza vaccine. The chain combines TRBV11-1 with TRBJ2-1, with 11 bases identical to TRBD1. The sample was PBMCs from blood, taken around 2 years after vaccination. The CDR3 spells CASSDGTGGTDPDNEQFF. CDR3 in DNA: TGTGCCAGCAGCGACGGGACAGGGGGAACTGACCCAGACAATGAGCAGTTCTTC.